This T cell receptor (beta chain) was identified in a study of cytomegalovirus exposure and HLA in healthy donors (dated by TCRdb to about 2017). Background on the whole study: According to an earlier analysis of 550 to 700 of the donors, some 180 million T cells yielded roughly 110 million unique TCR beta sequences and 276 Gb of sequence data. Donor age, sex, ethnicity and CMV serostatus were compiled alongside the repertoire data. Every discovery cohort repertoire had been produced on one sequencing platform. A handful of DR-DQ haplotypes were handled as single units for association and clustering because linkage in the cohort was strong. An earlier analysis of roughly 600 of the donors used high-throughput TCR beta sequencing to judge whether each TCR beta V gene segment behaved as functional or pseudogenic. On average, about 200,000 unique TCR beta nucleotide sequences were sequenced per donor among roughly 430 genotyped donors of the cohort, with 15% to 20% of those sequences being non-productive. The genetic ancestry cluster associated with self-reported Caucasian donors included about 81% of the approximately 400 genotyped donors. A later genetic analysis used genome-wide SNP genotypes for about 55% of the 666 donors, treating that subset as a discovery cohort. In a later analysis, previously published TCR beta repertoires from about 640 donors were re-analyzed and high-resolution HLA genotyping was added so that TCR occurrence patterns could be studied. A separate validation cohort of 100 to 150 different subjects was used in addition to the approximately 700-subject first cohort. To predict cytomegalovirus infection status, the study combined high-throughput TCR immunosequencing, statistical association of individual TCRs with disease status, and machine learning. The study used immunosequencing to profile the T cell repertoires of approximately 630 subjects and linked those repertoires to cytomegalovirus serostatus. Class I and class II HLA loci were covered by the typing at four-digit resolution. The study was designed to test whether signatures of past pathogen exposure could be identified by cataloging public T cell receptors. The number of typed donors differed by locus: roughly 629-640 for A, B, C, DRB1 and DQB1; approximately 540 for DQA1; about 600 for DPA1; and some 430 for DPB1. Rather than using new phenotypic data, the later analysis identified candidate immune exposures from TCR beta sequences and from how often those sequences occurred across donors. An early release covering roughly 640 HLA-typed donors comprised approximately 290 gigabases of sequencing data and roughly 85 million unique TCR sequences. General study outcomes and caveats: Only TCR beta chains were sequenced in this cohort, and the absence of alpha or paired-chain data limited detectable features. In the study, about 150 TCR beta chains were listed as associated with cytomegalovirus. The authors suggested that the approach could potentially be extended to other disease states and immunological phenotypes. In a later genetic analysis, a missense DCLRE1C variant was associated with V-gene and J-gene trimming of TCR beta chains, and the association was replicated in an independent cohort. Specific HLA alleles were associated with 15,000 to 20,000 TCR beta sequences at a false discovery rate of 0.05 in a later analysis. Cytomegalovirus status was reported to be diagnosed by the classifier with high specificity and sensitivity in both the original and validation cohorts. In a later analysis, most CMV-associated TCR beta chains were found to appear HLA-restricted, with HLA associations seemingly driven largely by CMV exposure. In an earlier analysis of several hundred of the donors, most TCR beta V segments were observed in productive rearrangements about 87% or about 30% of the time, broadly matching IMGT annotations. In a later genetic analysis, fewer N-insertions in productive TCRs were reported among donors in an Asian-associated ancestry cluster than the 666-donor mean. A few of the identified cytomegalovirus-associated TCR beta chains were confirmed in vitro to be specific for cytomegalovirus antigens. Because some donors lacked HLA typing at each locus, the association tests relied only on the typed subset. In a later analysis, TCR association rates were found to vary across HLA loci, with the most associated TCRs seen for DRB1 alleles and the fewest for HLA-C alleles. Strong co-occurrence of HLA alleles, especially DR and DQ, made assigning TCR associations to individual alleles difficult. In a later analysis, HLA-associated TCR beta chains were found to be more clonally expanded and to have lower generation probabilities than equally common non-associated chains. Most TCR sequences were observed very rarely across donors, whereas some public TCRs were present in many individuals. Presence/absence analyses assumed roughly uniform sequencing depth across donors, an assumption that may not hold. A further reported finding was that TCR beta sequences accurately predicted the HLA-A and HLA-B alleles for most subjects in the first cohort. The sequencing pipeline was judged likely to have produced a cluster of highly shared sequence variants as a technical artifact. Immune exposure information for the cohort was limited to CMV serostatus. A later analysis reported that several top co-occurrence clusters appeared linked to parvovirus B19, influenza, CMV and Epstein-Barr virus. Correlated functional status among segregating V segments might reflect linkage disequilibrium, but an unknown experimental factor could not be ruled out. Some IMGT-functional V segments, including TRBV6-2 and TRBV6-3, could not be told apart with the 87-base-pair reads, so those segments were excluded. Over 15 rarely observed V segments, including chromosome 9 orphons, were excluded from the earlier analysis of just under 600 of the donors because counts were too low.

A word on this clone: Its antigen has not been determined. No base-level quality is on record; no much larger clone is a single base apart.

The cohort was made up of roughly 670 healthy bone marrow donors. At the time of sampling, all cohort members were nominally healthy, though unrecorded immune exposures were likely present. The donor was CMV seronegative and belonged to the group of roughly 330 seronegative cohort members. Each donor provided a peripheral blood sample, and peripheral blood mononuclear cells were used for TCR beta sequencing. Genomic DNA was extracted from the blood cell samples with the Qiagen DNeasy Blood Extraction Kit. The library relied on the immunoSEQ multiplex PCR assay. For the multiplex PCR, a mixture combining 60 forward primers for TCR Vbeta segments and 13 reverse primers for TCR Jbeta segments was used. The CDR3 region of rearranged TCR beta genes was amplified from genomic DNA with a multiplex PCR assay. The Illumina HiSeq System was used to sequence the amplified TCR beta libraries as 87-base-pair reads. In the paper's pipeline: In a later analysis, some 80 million unique TCR beta chains were counted across the 500 to 850 repertoires, and roughly 9.9 million of these chains were shared by at least two donors. A nearest-neighbor algorithm error-corrected the raw reads and collapsed the reads into unique sequences, merging closely related sequences to remove PCR and sequencing errors. Alignment of CDR3 sequences to IMGT reference sequences was used to assign V, D and J gene segments. For a sequence to be retained, at least a six-nucleotide match to both a V gene segment and a J gene segment was required. Rearrangements were called productive when the CDR3 lacked stop codons and stayed in frame with V and J; all others were non-productive. Following IMGT convention, CDR3 was defined as the stretch from the second conserved V-encoded cysteine up to the conserved J-encoded phenylalanine. The earlier analysis of some 550 of the donors excluded any sequence lacking an unambiguous match to a single V gene segment. In an earlier analysis of some 590 of the donors, V segments were called functional above 56.7% productive rearrangements and were called segregating when the between-donor standard deviation exceeded 5%. A statistical classification framework was developed to diagnose cytomegalovirus status using the catalog of TCR beta chain sequences. In a later analysis, TCR nucleotide sequences were compared against IMGT/GENE-DB human TR gene sequences so that V and J genes could be assigned. A later analysis assigned CDR3 sequences and most-parsimonious VDJ recombination scenarios with the TCRdist pipeline. In a later analysis, each TCR beta chain was defined by its CDR3 amino acid sequence together with its V-gene family, and reads without a unique V-gene family were excluded. A later analysis removed roughly 590 highly shared, low-generation-probability nucleotide sequences to deal with suspected cross-contamination and a sequencing artifact. In a later analysis, a clonal expansion index was calculated for each public chain from normalized within-repertoire ranks of inferred template counts. In a later analysis, generation probabilities were computed with a VDJ recombination model fitted to out-of-frame rearrangements, and the resulting probabilities were checked against IGoR. In a later analysis, hypergeometric tests were used to score TCR-TCR, TCR-HLA and TCR-CMV co-occurrence, with a repertoire-size bias correction applied to TCR pairs. In a later analysis, false discovery rates were estimated by permuting HLA or CMV assignments 20 times. A later analysis grouped co-occurring TCRs with DBSCAN, adding TCRdist sequence similarity when clustering within HLA-allele-positive subsets. Co-occurrence clustering excluded repertoires with fewer than 30,000 or more than 120,000 public chains, plus five with anomalous nucleotide sharing. TCRdb provides this immuneACCESS table in a form limited to in-frame rearrangements. Some clones are lacking; in checked studies, under half of them reflect an unresolved V gene, and why the rest are absent is not known. The V and J calls and clone size come from that table; D and trimming were worked out from the DNA. This sample gives 120,000 or so clones in total; roughly four fifths of them show up just once. The leading ten clones occupy over 5.5% of the sample.

The CDR3 holds 15 amino acids from the cysteine to the phenylalanine. Of the read, only the CDR3 DNA is kept; its 45 bases are in frame from base 1. V gives up 1 base and J gives up 9 bases, and the segment between their germline ends measures 16 bases. The germline V gene encodes CDR1 SGHVS and CDR2 FQNEAQ. Recombination connected TRBV7-8 to TRBJ2-1; perhaps TRBD2 is the D gene, with 5 bases matching. The sample comprised PBMCs. The TCR was taken from a woman aged 40-49 years in good health and CMV-seronegative. The encoded CDR3 is CASSLVVTGWSEQFF. The nucleotide sequence is TGTGCCAGCAGCTTAGTAGTGACGGGGTGGAGTGAGCAGTTCTTC.